Listed below are T cell receptor beta chains from one sample, sequenced in a study of T cell changes during pregnancy in multiple sclerosis. The protocol was immunoSEQ multiplex PCR, while the TCRdb copy is restricted to in-frame clones and leaves out a portion. The sample yields over 50,000 clones, 88% seen once. Sequencing was performed on peripheral blood, taken in the first trimester of pregnancy. The origin of the receptors is a female donor with multiple sclerosis, enrolled in a pregnancy study. Both conserved end residues are part of each CDR3. D genes are given only for firm matches. Clone size appears in some rows only: once, few, many, or a class for an expanded clone.

V gene	J gene	D gene	clone size	CDR3 protein	CDR3 DNA
TRBV30	TRBJ2-7	TRBD2	NA	CAWAHPSGWGEQYF	TGTGCCTGGGCCCACCCTAGCGGATGGGGCGAGCAGTACTTC
TRBV19	TRBJ1-5	NA	NA	CASRDTGLLSNQPQHF	TGTGCCAGTAGAGATACAGGGTTGTTGAGCAATCAGCCCCAGCATTTT
TRBV18	TRBJ2-7	NA	NA	CASSPISYEQYF	TGTGCCAGCTCACCAATATCCTACGAGCAGTACTTC
TRBV28	TRBJ2-3	TRBD2	NA	CASNRRLAGVTDTQYF	TGTGCCAGCAATAGGAGGCTAGCGGGGGTCACAGATACGCAGTATTTT
TRBV19	TRBJ2-7	TRBD1	NA	CASSIGSQGAYEQYF	TGTGCCAGTAGTATAGGATCGCAGGGGGCGTACGAGCAGTACTTC
TRBV19	TRBJ2-2	TRBD1	NA	CASSIFPGGTGELFF	TGTGCCAGTAGTATATTTCCAGGGGGAACCGGGGAGCTGTTTTTT
TRBV12-5	TRBJ2-1	TRBD1	NA	CASGSGQGTLAPEQFF	TGTGCTAGTGGTTCCGGACAGGGGACCTTGGCACCTGAGCAGTTCTTC
TRBV12-5	TRBJ1-2	TRBD1	NA	CASGRDRADYGYTF	TGTGCTAGTGGTCGAGACAGGGCGGACTATGGCTACACCTTC
TRBV5-4	TRBJ2-1	NA	NA	CASSLGEDEQFF	TGTGCCAGCAGCTTGGGGGAGGATGAGCAGTTCTTC
TRBV11-2	TRBJ2-6	NA	NA	CASTLYSSGANVLTF	TGTGCCAGCACTTTATATAGCTCTGGGGCCAACGTCCTGACTTTC
TRBV28	TRBJ1-4	TRBD1	NA	CASESTGANEKLFF	TGTGCCAGCGAATCGACAGGGGCAAATGAAAAACTGTTTTTT
TRBV4-1	TRBJ2-1	TRBD2	NA	CASRLTSGNNEQFF	TGCGCCAGCAGGCTCACTAGCGGGAACAATGAGCAGTTCTTC
TRBV5-6	TRBJ2-3	TRBD2	NA	CASSSPTSGGRTDTQYF	TGTGCCAGCAGCTCGCCAACTAGCGGGGGGCGCACAGATACGCAGTATTTT
TRBV5-1	TRBJ2-3	NA	NA	CASSPRGVGTDTQYF	TGCGCCAGCAGCCCCCGCGGGGTGGGGACAGATACGCAGTATTTT
TRBV6-5	TRBJ2-4	NA	NA	CASSYRGPRENIQYF	TGTGCCAGCAGTTACCGGGGACCTCGGGAGAACATTCAGTACTTC
TRBV4-3	TRBJ2-7	NA	NA	CASSQGQISYEQYF	TGCGCCAGCAGCCAAGGACAGATCTCCTACGAGCAGTACTTC
TRBV27	TRBJ2-7	NA	NA	CASSTLAGEQYF	TGTGCCAGCAGTACCCTAGCCGGCGAGCAGTACTTC
TRBV4-2	TRBJ2-7	NA	NA	CASSQQNRGLRTKEFYEQYF	TGTGCCAGCAGCCAACAAAACAGGGGCCTTAGGACTAAAGAATTCTACGAGCAGTACTTC
TRBV27	TRBJ2-1	TRBD2	NA	CASRPAGLGSYNEQFF	TGTGCCAGCAGACCAGCGGGATTAGGCTCCTACAATGAGCAGTTCTTC
TRBV27	TRBJ2-5	TRBD2	NA	CASSPRGAGGVQETQYF	TGTGCCAGCAGTCCCCGGGGAGCGGGGGGCGTTCAAGAGACCCAGTACTTC
TRBV12-5	TRBJ1-1	NA	NA	CASGLVQGPYTEAFF	TGTGCTAGTGGTTTGGTACAGGGTCCATACACTGAAGCTTTCTTT
TRBV7-9	TRBJ2-1	NA	NA	CASSGQEQFF	TGTGCCAGCAGCGGTCAGGAGCAGTTCTTC
TRBV9	TRBJ2-7	NA	NA	CASSPSAGFYEQYF	TGTGCCAGCAGCCCCTCAGCGGGTTTCTACGAGCAGTACTTC
TRBV19	TRBJ2-1	NA	once	CASSIFRDPYNEQFF	TGTGCCAGTAGTATATTCAGGGATCCCTACAATGAGCAGTTCTTC
TRBV29-1	TRBJ1-1	TRBD1	NA	CSETGAADTEAFF	TGCAGCGAGACAGGGGCCGCGGACACTGAAGCTTTCTTT
TRBV10-3	TRBJ2-6	TRBD1	NA	CAIMTGDSISGANVLTF	TGTGCCATCATGACAGGGGACAGCATCTCTGGGGCCAACGTCCTGACTTTC
TRBV5-1	TRBJ2-3	TRBD2	NA	CASSLTGGLTDTQYF	TGCGCCAGCAGCTTAACGGGAGGCCTCACAGATACGCAGTATTTT
TRBV29-1	TRBJ1-1	TRBD1	NA	CSVDRDRGLKTEAFF	TGCAGCGTTGACCGGGACAGGGGATTAAAGACTGAAGCTTTCTTT
TRBV19	TRBJ2-1	TRBD2	NA	CASSRLIAGKQFF	TGTGCCAGTAGTAGGCTCATAGCGGGGAAGCAGTTCTTC
TRBV5-4	TRBJ2-3	NA	NA	CASSAAGLGRSTDTQYF	TGTGCCAGCAGCGCAGCTGGTTTGGGGCGTAGCACAGATACGCAGTATTTT
TRBV5-1	TRBJ1-2	NA	NA	CASSLAVTAFGYTF	TGCGCCAGCAGCTTGGCCGTGACAGCTTTTGGCTACACCTTC
TRBV30	TRBJ2-7	NA	NA	CAWSKSSSYEQYF	TGTGCCTGGAGCAAATCGAGCTCCTACGAGCAGTACTTC
TRBV7-9	TRBJ2-1	NA	NA	CASSVEHPLTGLDNEQFF	TGTGCCAGCAGCGTCGAGCATCCCTTAACTGGACTCGACAATGAGCAGTTCTTC
TRBV7-4	TRBJ1-5	NA	once	CASSFSGQLMGNQPQHF	TGTGCCAGCAGCTTTTCTGGACAGCTAATGGGCAATCAGCCCCAGCATTTT
TRBV5-5	TRBJ1-1	NA	NA	CASSAGPLVPEAFF	TGTGCCAGCAGCGCGGGACCTTTGGTCCCTGAAGCTTTCTTT
TRBV6-1	TRBJ2-7	TRBD2	NA	CASSEIRGSSYEQYF	TGTGCCAGCAGTGAAATTCGCGGGAGTTCCTACGAGCAGTACTTC
TRBV9	TRBJ2-1	TRBD2	NA	CASSARLAGDLYNEQFF	TGTGCCAGCAGCGCCCGACTAGCGGGTGACCTTTACAATGAGCAGTTCTTC
TRBV6-1	TRBJ2-3	TRBD1	many	CASSEGTGHTDTQYF	TGTGCCAGCAGTGAAGGGACAGGGCACACAGATACGCAGTATTTT
TRBV4-1	TRBJ2-2	NA	NA	CASSQEEGGGPTGELFF	TGCGCCAGCAGCCAAGAGGAAGGGGGAGGGCCCACCGGGGAGCTGTTTTTT
TRBV7-7	TRBJ2-5	TRBD2	NA	CASSLKRERQETQYF	TGTGCCAGCAGCTTGAAGCGGGAGAGGCAAGAGACCCAGTACTTC
TRBV28	TRBJ1-1	NA	NA	CASVKGWPTEAFF	TGTGCCAGCGTCAAGGGGTGGCCCACTGAAGCTTTCTTT
TRBV2	TRBJ2-3	NA	NA	CASIKLGGTQYF	TGTGCCAGCATTAAACTGGGGGGTACGCAGTATTTT
TRBV27	TRBJ1-5	NA	NA	CASSAGTGLNQPQHF	TGTGCCAGCAGTGCCGGTACAGGGCTCAATCAGCCCCAGCATTTT
TRBV28	TRBJ1-5	NA	NA	CASSARGGYQPQHF	TGTGCCAGCAGCGCGCGGGGGGGATATCAGCCCCAGCATTTT
TRBV7-8	TRBJ1-1	TRBD1	NA	CASSRGQGNTEAFF	TGTGCCAGCAGCAGGGGACAGGGGAACACTGAAGCTTTCTTT
TRBV13	TRBJ1-3	NA	NA	CASSLGRGAGGNTIYF	TGTGCCAGCAGCTTAGGTCGGGGGGCTGGTGGAAACACCATATATTTT
TRBV4-1	TRBJ2-7	TRBD1	few	CASSPGQGGDYEQYF	TGCGCCAGCAGCCCGGGACAGGGTGGTGACTACGAGCAGTACTTC
TRBV2	TRBJ2-5	TRBD1	NA	CASSAGQGKGQETQYF	TGTGCCAGCAGTGCCGGACAGGGTAAGGGGCAAGAGACCCAGTACTTC
TRBV30	TRBJ1-2	TRBD1	NA	CAWSVKYPKTGQGIIYGYTF	TGTGCCTGGAGTGTAAAATATCCCAAAACGGGACAGGGGATTATCTATGGCTACACCTTC